This passage covers 10 T cell receptor beta chains from one sample sequenced in a study of cytomegalovirus exposure and HLA in healthy donors. Repertoires were generated with immunoSEQ multiplex PCR, while TCRdb's copy carries only in-frame clones and drops some. The sample holds 85,000 to 90,000 clones, approximately 96% seen once. Material: PBMCs. The receptors originated from a man younger than 35 in good health and CMV-seronegative.

This clone was seen just once. The chain combines TRBV7-8 with TRBJ2-4; 10 bases map to TRBD1. Unmatched junction bases numbered 7, after V lost 5 bases and J lost 0 bases. The CDR3 is 17 amino acids. Germline CDR1 SGHVS, CDR2 FQNEAQ. The CDR3 DNA is TGTGCCAGCAGCCTCTCGGGACAGGGGCTAGCCAAAAACATTCAGTACTTC. Its protein product is CASSLSGQGLAKNIQYF. The whole variable domain, filled in from reference TRBV7-8 and TRBJ2-4, reads GAGVSQSPRYKVAKRGQDVALRCDPISGHVSLFWYQQALGQGPEFLTYFQNEAQLDKSGLPSDRFFAERPEGSVSTLKIQRTQQEDSAVYLCASSLSGQGLAKNIQYFGAGTRLSVL.

The chain carries TRBV29-1 and TRBJ2-4; TRBD2 aligns across 11 bases. J gave up 12 bases and V 2 bases, and 3 bases lay outside the gene matches. CDR1 is SQVTM, CDR2 ANQGSEA, per germline. CDR3 length: 12 residues. Here the CDR3 DNA reads TGCAGCGTTGAAAGGACTAGCGGGTATCAGTACTTC. Protein sequence: CSVERTSGYQYF.

V and J are TRBV5-1 and TRBJ1-2; D is possibly TRBD1 (6 bases). The CDR3 contains 14 residues. CDR1 SGHRS and CDR2 YFSETQ come from the germline V gene. V lost 1 base and J lost 4, with 11 bases in between. This CDR3 is CASSLSQGGYGYTF. In nucleotides, the CDR3 is TGCGCCAGCAGCTTGTCACAGGGTGGCTATGGCTACACCTTC.

The V call is TRBV5-1, the J call TRBJ1-1; D might be TRBD1 (6 bases). The length of the CDR3 is 13 residues. V lost 5 bases and J 2 bases, leaving 10 bases between the germline ends. The germline CDR1 and CDR2 sequences are SGHRS and YFSETQ. The CDR3 reads CASRQQGNTEAFF. The CDR3 DNA reads TGCGCCAGCAGACAACAGGGAAACACTGAAGCTTTCTTT.

V gene TRBV11-2 combines with J gene TRBJ2-2; D is perhaps TRBD2 (6 bases). The CDR3 is made up of 16 amino acids. Germline V gene data show CDR1 as SGHAT and CDR2 as FQNNGV. The V end was cut by 5 bases, the J end by 2 bases, with 15 bases between. The CDR3 sequence: CASSRGLLKNTGELFF. In nucleotides, the CDR3 is TGTGCCAGCAGCCGTGGACTACTAAAAAACACCGGGGAGCTGTTTTTT.

V is TRBV12-5 and J is TRBJ2-1; D remains unclear. Trimming took off 5 bases at V and 7 bases at J, with 6 bases between the two ends. CDR3 length equals 11 residues. Per the germline V gene, CDR1 is LGHNT and CDR2 is FRNRAP. CDR3 residues: CASGHNNEQFF. DNA of the CDR3: TGTGCTAGTGGTCACAATAATGAGCAGTTCTTC.

This clone was observed a single time. CDR3 loop: CASRTDRAGGASYGYTF. The CDR3, as DNA: TGTGCCAGCAGGACAGACAGGGCTGGTGGGGCGTCCTATGGCTACACCTTC. The rearrangement links TRBV2 to TRBJ1-2, with TRBD1 matching 7 bases. Germline CDR1 is SNHLY and CDR2 is FYNNEI. The V gene end was trimmed by 6 bases and the J gene end by 4 bases; junction bases not matched to a gene: 17. The CDR3 covers 17 residues.

The gene calls are TRBV30 and TRBJ1-1; D may be TRBD1 (6 bases). Germline V gene sequence: CDR1 GTSNPN, CDR2 SVGIG (reference sequence). Trimming cost V 5 bases and J 2 bases, with 9 bases left between them. This CDR3 has 12 amino acids. CDR3 loop: CAWGQTNTEAFF. The CDR3 DNA is TGTGCCTGGGGACAGACAAACACTGAAGCTTTCTTT. The variable domain in full, completed from reference TRBV30 and TRBJ1-1, reads SQTIHQWPATLVQPVGSPLSLECTVEGTSNPNLYWYRQAAGRGLQLLFYSVGIGQISSEVPQNLSASRPQDRQFILSSKKLLLSDSGFYLCAWGQTNTEAFFGQGTRLTVV.

The V call is TRBV5-1, the J call TRBJ2-1, with unresolved D. The ends were cut back, 0 bases at V and 9 bases at J, with 10 bases in the middle. The CDR3 sequence is 13 residues long. The germline CDR1 and CDR2 sequences are SGHRS and YFSETQ. The CDR3 here is CASSLAVFFEQFF. In DNA form, the CDR3 reads TGCGCCAGCAGCTTGGCAGTCTTTTTTGAGCAGTTCTTC.

The rearrangement links TRBV7-8 to TRBJ2-7; possible D gene TRBD1, 6 bases. V was pared by 5 bases and J by 3 bases, with 17 bases between. CDR1 and CDR2 from the germline V gene are SGHVS and FQNEAQ. The CDR3 runs to 15 residues. This CDR3 reads CASSHYRQELYEQYF. The CDR3 bases are TGTGCCAGCAGCCACTACCGACAGGAGCTCTACGAGCAGTACTTC.